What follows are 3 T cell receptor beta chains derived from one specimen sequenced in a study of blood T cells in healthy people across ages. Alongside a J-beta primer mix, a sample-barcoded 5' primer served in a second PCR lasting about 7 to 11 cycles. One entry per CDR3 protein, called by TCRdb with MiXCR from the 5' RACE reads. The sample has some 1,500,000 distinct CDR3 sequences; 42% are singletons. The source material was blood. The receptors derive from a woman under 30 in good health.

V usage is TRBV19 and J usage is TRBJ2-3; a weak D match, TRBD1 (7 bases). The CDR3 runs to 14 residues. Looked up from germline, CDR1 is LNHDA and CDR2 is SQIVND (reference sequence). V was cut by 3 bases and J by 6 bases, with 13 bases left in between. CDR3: CASSMTGRLDTQYF. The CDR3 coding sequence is TGTGCCAGTAGTATGACAGGGAGGTTGGATACGCAGTATTTT.

The DNA of the CDR3 is TGTGCCAGCAGTTCGCTAGGACAGAAACAAGAGACCCAGTACTTC. Translated, it gives CASSSLGQKQETQYF. The chain couples TRBV28 to TRBJ2-5; D is possibly TRBD1 (6 bases). Between the trimmed V and J ends, which lost 4 bases and 2 bases, there was a span of 14 bases. The CDR3 is 15 amino acids. Germline lookup yields CDR1 MDHEN and CDR2 SYDVKM.

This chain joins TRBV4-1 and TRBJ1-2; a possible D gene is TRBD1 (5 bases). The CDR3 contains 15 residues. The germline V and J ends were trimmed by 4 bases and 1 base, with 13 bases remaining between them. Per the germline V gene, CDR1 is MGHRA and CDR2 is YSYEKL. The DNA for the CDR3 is TGCGCCAGCAGCCCCGGACACCCCCTTAACTATGGCTACACCTTC. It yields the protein CASSPGHPLNYGYTF.